This T cell receptor beta chain was documented in a study of neurological immune-mediated disorders. TCRdb reprocessed the 5' RACE reads with MiXCR, giving one entry per CDR3 protein. Of about 33,000 distinct CDR3 sequences detected, 1.5% appear once; the ten largest clones hold around 9%. This CDR3 spans 11 amino acids. Germline V gives CDR1 SGHTA, CDR2 FQGNSA. V was pared by 6 bases and J by 8 bases, with 8 bases between. This clonotype was counted many times. The origin of this receptor is a woman aged 25 to 39 with multiple sclerosis. Input material: PBMCs. J is TRBJ2-1 and V is TRBV7-2; D is uncertain. The CDR3 DNA is TGTGCCAGCAGGAGGACCCATGAGCAGTTCTTC. Residues: CASRRTHEQFF.